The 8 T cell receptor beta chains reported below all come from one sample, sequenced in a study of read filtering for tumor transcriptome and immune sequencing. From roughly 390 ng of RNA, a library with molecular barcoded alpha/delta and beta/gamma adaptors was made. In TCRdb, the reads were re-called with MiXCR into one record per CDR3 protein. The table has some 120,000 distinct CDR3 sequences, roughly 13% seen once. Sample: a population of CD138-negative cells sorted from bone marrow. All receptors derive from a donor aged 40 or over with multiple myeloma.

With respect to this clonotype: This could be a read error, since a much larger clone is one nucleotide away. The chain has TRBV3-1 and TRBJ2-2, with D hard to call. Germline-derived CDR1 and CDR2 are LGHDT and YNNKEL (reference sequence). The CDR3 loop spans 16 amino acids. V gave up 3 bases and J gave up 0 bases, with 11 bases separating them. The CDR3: CASSHQGGPNTGELFF. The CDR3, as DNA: TGTGCCAGCAGCCACCAAGGCGGACCGAACACCGGGGAGCTGTTTTTT.

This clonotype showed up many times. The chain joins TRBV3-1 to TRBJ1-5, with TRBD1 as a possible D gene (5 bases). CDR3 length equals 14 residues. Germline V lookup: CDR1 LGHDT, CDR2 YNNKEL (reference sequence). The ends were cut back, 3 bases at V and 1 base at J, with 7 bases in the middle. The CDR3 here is CASSQSGSNQPQHF. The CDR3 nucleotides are TGTGCCAGCAGCCAGTCAGGGAGCAATCAGCCCCAGCATTTT.

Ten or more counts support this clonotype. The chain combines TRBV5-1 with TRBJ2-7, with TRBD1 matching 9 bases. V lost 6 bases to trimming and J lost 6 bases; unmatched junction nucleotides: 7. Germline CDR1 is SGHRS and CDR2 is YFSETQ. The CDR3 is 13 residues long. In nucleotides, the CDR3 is TGCGCCAGCACTACGGGACAGGGACTCGAGCAGTACTTC. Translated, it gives CASTTGQGLEQYF.

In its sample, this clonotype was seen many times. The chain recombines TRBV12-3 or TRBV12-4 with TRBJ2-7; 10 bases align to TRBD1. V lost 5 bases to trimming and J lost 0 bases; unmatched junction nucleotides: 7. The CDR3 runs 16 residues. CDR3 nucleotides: TGTGCCAGCAGTGTCCCCGGGACAGGGGCCTCCTACGAGCAGTACTTC. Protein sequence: CASSVPGTGASYEQYF.

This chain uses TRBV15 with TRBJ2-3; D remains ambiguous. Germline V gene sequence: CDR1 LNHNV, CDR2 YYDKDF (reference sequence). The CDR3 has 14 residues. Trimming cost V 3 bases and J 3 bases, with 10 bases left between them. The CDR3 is CATSSLAITDTQYF. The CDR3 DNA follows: TGTGCCACCAGCAGTCTCGCGATTACAGATACGCAGTATTTT.

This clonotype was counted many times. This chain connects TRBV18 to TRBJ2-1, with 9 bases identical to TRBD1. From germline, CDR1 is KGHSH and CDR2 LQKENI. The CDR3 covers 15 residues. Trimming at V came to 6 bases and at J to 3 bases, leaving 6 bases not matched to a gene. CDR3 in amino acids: CASSLTGQGYNEQFF. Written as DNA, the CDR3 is TGTGCCAGCTCCCTCACGGGACAGGGCTACAATGAGCAGTTCTTC.

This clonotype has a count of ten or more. CDR3: CSVTGGVDTQYF. In DNA, the CDR3 is TGCAGCGTTACGGGGGGGGTTGATACCCAGTACTTC. The rearrangement joins TRBV29-1 to TRBJ2-5; TRBD2 agrees at 8 bases. There are 12 residues in the CDR3. Per the germline V gene, CDR1 is SQVTM and CDR2 is ANQGSEA. J lost 8 bases, V lost 5 bases, and 7 bases had no gene match.

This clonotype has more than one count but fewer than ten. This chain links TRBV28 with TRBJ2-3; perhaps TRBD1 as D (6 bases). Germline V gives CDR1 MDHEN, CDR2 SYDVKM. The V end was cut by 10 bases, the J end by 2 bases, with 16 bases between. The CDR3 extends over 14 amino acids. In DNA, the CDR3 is TGTGCCAACATACAGGGCCCATCCACAGATACGCAGTATTTT. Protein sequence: CANIQGPSTDTQYF.